Listed below are T cell receptor beta chains from one sample, sequenced in a study of T cell changes during pregnancy in multiple sclerosis. The protocol was immunoSEQ multiplex PCR, while the TCRdb copy is restricted to in-frame clones and leaves out a portion. The sample comprises tens of thousands of clones, around 94% of which are singletons, and about 1% rests with the top ten. The sample in question was peripheral blood, obtained in the third trimester of pregnancy. Receptors were obtained from a female donor with multiple sclerosis, enrolled in a pregnancy study. CDR3s include the opening cysteine and the closing phenylalanine or tryptophan. The D gene is left open where the match is weak. Where a row states a size, it is once, few, many or the class of an expanded clone; other rows omit it.

TRBD1	few	18	TRBJ1-3	TRBV9	TGTGCCAGCAGCGTAGGAGACGGGACAGGGGGCCCTGGAAACACCATATATTTT	CASSVGDGTGGPGNTIYF
NA	NA	15	TRBJ1-4	TRBV6-1	TGTGCCAGCAGTGAAACTTGGCAATTACAGGAAAAACTGTTTTTT	CASSETWQLQEKLFF
NA	NA	16	TRBJ1-5	TRBV28	TGTGCCAGCAGTCCCAGGCCACCCACTGGGTATCAGCCCCAGCATTTT	CASSPRPPTGYQPQHF
TRBD1	NA	17	TRBJ2-3	TRBV19	TGTGCCAGTAGTACCCTAGGAGGGACAGGGGGCACAGATACGCAGTATTTT	CASSTLGGTGGTDTQYF
NA	NA	13	TRBJ2-7	TRBV10-3	TGTGCCATCAGTGCCCTCTTATCTTACGAGCAGTACTTC	CAISALLSYEQYF
NA	NA	11	TRBJ2-7	TRBV6-1	TGTGCCAGCAGTGGGGACACCCATTCTTACTTC	CASSGDTHSYF
TRBD1	once	14	TRBJ2-3	TRBV10-1	TGCGCCAGCAGTCGGACAGGGCCCACAGATACGCAGTATTTT	CASSRTGPTDTQYF
TRBD1	NA	16	TRBJ2-5	TRBV5-6	TGTGCCAGCAGCTTTGCGACAGGGGGTATGGAAGAGACCCAGTACTTC	CASSFATGGMEETQYF
TRBD2	NA	17	TRBJ2-2	TRBV4-2	TGTGCCAGCACCGACAACGGGGCTAGCGGGACCACCGGGGAGCTGTTTTTT	CASTDNGASGTTGELFF
NA	NA	12	TRBJ2-7	TRBV10-3	TGTGCCATCAGGGACAATCCCTACGAGCAGTACTTC	CAIRDNPYEQYF
TRBD2	NA	17	TRBJ2-1	TRBV19	TGTGCCAGTAGTACGCTCCTTAGCGGGAGCTCCTACAATGAGCAGTTCTTC	CASSTLLSGSSYNEQFF
NA	NA	14	TRBJ2-3	TRBV4-3	TGCGCCAGCAGCCAAGATTCTAGCACAGATACGCAGTATTTT	CASSQDSSTDTQYF
NA	NA	15	TRBJ2-3	TRBV30	TGTGCCTGGACCTCTTTTGGTGCGCCTACAGATACGCAGTATTTT	CAWTSFGAPTDTQYF
NA	NA	13	TRBJ1-1	TRBV28	TGTGCCAGCAGTCCGATAACAGGTGATGAAGCTTTCTTT	CASSPITGDEAFF
NA	few	15	TRBJ2-2	TRBV7-9	TGTGCCAGCAGCCTTTGGATCACTGGGCCCGGGGAGCTGTTTTTT	CASSLWITGPGELFF
TRBD2	NA	14	TRBJ2-7	TRBV2	TGTGCCAGCCCTATACTAGCGGGAACTTCCGAGCAGTACTTC	CASPILAGTSEQYF
TRBD2	NA	11	TRBJ2-1	TRBV6-1	TGTGCCAGCAGTGAAGCGACTAGCCAGTTCTTC	CASSEATSQFF
NA	NA	14	TRBJ2-2	TRBV11-3	TGTGCCAGCAGCTCCCAGGGGTTCACCGGGGAGCTGTTTTTT	CASSSQGFTGELFF
NA	NA	14	TRBJ2-2	TRBV19	TGTGCCAGTAGTATTACAGGGTACACCGGGGAGCTGTTTTTT	CASSITGYTGELFF
NA	NA	12	TRBJ1-2	TRBV30	TGTGCCTGGAGTCTAGGGGGGGATGGCTACACCTTC	CAWSLGGDGYTF
TRBD1	NA	15	TRBJ2-3	TRBV10-1	TGCGCCAGCAGTGAAGGGGACAGGGAAGCAGATACGCAGTATTTT	CASSEGDREADTQYF
NA	NA	16	TRBJ1-2	TRBV5-4	TGTGCCAGCAGCTTGGAAGGGGGAGGGGACGGCTATGGCTACACCTTC	CASSLEGGGDGYGYTF
TRBD1	NA	15	TRBJ2-1	TRBV27	TGTGCCAGCAGTTACGGACAGGCTCGTAGCATCGAGCAGTTCTTC	CASSYGQARSIEQFF
NA	NA	13	TRBJ2-1	TRBV7-7	TGTGCCAGCAGCTTAGCGCTTCTAGGCGAGCAGTTCTTC	CASSLALLGEQFF
TRBD2	NA	16	TRBJ2-1	TRBV5-1	TGCGCCAGCAGCTTGGGGATAGCGGGAGCACAGAATGAGCAGTTCTTC	CASSLGIAGAQNEQFF
TRBD2	NA	16	TRBJ2-3	TRBV5-4	TGTGCCAGCAGCTTGTATACCGGGAGGAACACAGATACGCAGTATTTT	CASSLYTGRNTDTQYF
TRBD1	NA	14	TRBJ1-5	TRBV19	TGTGCCAGTAGTATAGAAACAGGGGATCAGCCCCAGCATTTT	CASSIETGDQPQHF
NA	NA	14	TRBJ2-1	TRBV7-3	TGTGCCAGCAGCTTAAACGGCGGAAAGAATGAGCAGTTCTTC	CASSLNGGKNEQFF